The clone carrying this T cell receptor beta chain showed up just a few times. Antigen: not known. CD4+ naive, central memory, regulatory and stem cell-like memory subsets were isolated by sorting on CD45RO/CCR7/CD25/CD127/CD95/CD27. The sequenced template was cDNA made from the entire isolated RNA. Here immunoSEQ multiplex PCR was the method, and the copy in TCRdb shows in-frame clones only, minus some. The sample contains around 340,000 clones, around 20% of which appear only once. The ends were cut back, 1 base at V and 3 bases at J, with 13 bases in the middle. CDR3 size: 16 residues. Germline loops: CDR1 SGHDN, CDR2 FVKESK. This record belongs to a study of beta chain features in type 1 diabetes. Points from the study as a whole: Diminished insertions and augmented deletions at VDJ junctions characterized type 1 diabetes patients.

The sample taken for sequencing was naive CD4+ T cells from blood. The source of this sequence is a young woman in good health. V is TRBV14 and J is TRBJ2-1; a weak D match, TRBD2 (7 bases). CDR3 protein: CASSQVGGGSYNEQFF. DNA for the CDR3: TGTGCCAGCAGCCAAGTGGGAGGGGGAAGCTACAATGAGCAGTTCTTC.